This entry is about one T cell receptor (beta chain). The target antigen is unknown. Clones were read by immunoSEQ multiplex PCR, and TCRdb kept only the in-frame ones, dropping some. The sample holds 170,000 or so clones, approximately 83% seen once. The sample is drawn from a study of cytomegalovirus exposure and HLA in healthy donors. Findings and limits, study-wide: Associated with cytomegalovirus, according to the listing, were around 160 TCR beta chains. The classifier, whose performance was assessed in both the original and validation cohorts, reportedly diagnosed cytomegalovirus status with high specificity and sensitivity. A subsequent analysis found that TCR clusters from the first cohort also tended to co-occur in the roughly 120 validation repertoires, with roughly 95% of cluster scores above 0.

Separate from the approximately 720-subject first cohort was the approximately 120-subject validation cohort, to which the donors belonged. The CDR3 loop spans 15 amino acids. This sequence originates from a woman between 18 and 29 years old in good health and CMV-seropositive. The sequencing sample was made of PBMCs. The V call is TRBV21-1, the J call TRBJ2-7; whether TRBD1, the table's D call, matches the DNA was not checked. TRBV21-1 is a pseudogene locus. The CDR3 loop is CASSMRDRVTYEQYF. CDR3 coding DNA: TGTGCCAGCAGCATGCGGGACAGGGTAACCTACGAGCAGTACTTC.